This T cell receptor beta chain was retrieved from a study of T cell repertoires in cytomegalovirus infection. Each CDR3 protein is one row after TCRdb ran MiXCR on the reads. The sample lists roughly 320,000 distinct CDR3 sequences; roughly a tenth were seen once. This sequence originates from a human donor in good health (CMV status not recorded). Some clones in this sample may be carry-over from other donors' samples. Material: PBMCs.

The CDR3 protein is CASSLTPLPVYEQYV. CDR3 DNA: TGCGCCAGCAGCTTGACACCATTACCAGTTTACGAGCAGTACGTC. The V gene is TRBV5-1, the J gene TRBJ2-7; D is undetermined. The germline V gene encodes CDR1 SGHRS and CDR2 YFSETQ. Trimming shortened V by 1 base and J by 4 bases, and 15 bases separated the two germline ends. CDR3 length equals 15 residues.